This TCR beta chain appears in the sequencing data of a study of T cell responses to AZD1222 COVID-19 vaccine. Sequencing used immunoSEQ multiplex PCR; TCRdb keeps in-frame clones, though not all of them. The sample holds about 180,000 clones, 88% seen once. In its sample, this clone was seen a few times. Germline CDR1 MNHEY, CDR2 SVGEGT. The length of the CDR3 is 19 residues. The trim removed 0 bases at V and 5 bases at J, leaving 8 bases unmatched. This TCR was recovered from an adult in good health. Sequenced here: peripheral blood, sampled on day 0 of AZD1222 vaccination. This chain links TRBV6-2 or TRBV6-3 with TRBJ2-2; 14 positions match TRBD2. CDR3 amino acids: CASSYSGLAGATWTGELFF. The CDR3 bases are TGTGCCAGCAGTTACTCGGGACTAGCGGGGGCTACGTGGACCGGGGAGCTGTTTTTT.